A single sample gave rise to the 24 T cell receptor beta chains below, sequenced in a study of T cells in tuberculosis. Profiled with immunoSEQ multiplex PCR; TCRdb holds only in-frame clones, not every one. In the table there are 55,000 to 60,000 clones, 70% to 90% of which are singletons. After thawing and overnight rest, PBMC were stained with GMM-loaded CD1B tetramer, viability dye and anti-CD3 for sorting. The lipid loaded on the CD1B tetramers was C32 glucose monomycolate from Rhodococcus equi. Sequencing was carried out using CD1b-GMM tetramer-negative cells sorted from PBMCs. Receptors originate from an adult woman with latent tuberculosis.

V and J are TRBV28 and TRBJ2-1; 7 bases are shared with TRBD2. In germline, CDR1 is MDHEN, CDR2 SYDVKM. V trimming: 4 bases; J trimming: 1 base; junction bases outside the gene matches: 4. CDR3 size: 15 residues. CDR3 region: CASSSGGSSYNEQFF. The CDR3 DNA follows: TGTGCCAGCAGTTCCGGCGGGAGTTCCTACAATGAGCAGTTCTTC.

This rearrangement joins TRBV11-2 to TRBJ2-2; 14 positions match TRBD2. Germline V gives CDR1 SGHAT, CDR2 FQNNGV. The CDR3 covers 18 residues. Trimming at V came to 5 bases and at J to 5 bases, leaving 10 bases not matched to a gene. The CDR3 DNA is TGTGCCAGCAGCCCAATAAAAAGACTAGCGGGAGGGACCGGGGAGCTGTTTTTT. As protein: CASSPIKRLAGGTGELFF.

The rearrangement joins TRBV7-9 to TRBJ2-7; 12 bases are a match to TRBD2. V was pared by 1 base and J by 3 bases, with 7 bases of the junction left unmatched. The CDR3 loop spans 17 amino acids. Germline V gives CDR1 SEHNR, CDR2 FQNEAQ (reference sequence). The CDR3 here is CASSLDPGTSGFYEQYF. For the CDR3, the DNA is TGTGCCAGCAGCTTAGATCCCGGGACTAGCGGGTTCTACGAGCAGTACTTC. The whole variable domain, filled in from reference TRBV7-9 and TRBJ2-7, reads DTGVSQNPRHKITKRGQNVTFRCDPISEHNRLYWYRQTLGQGPEFLTYFQNEAQLEKSRLLSDRFSAERPKGSFSTLEIQRTEQGDSAMYLCASSLDPGTSGFYEQYFGPGTRLTVT.

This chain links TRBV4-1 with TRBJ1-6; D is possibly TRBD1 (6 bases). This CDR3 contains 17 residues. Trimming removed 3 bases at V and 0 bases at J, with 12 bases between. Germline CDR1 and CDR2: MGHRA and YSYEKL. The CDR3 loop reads CASSQLGASSYNSPLHF. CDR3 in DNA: TGCGCCAGCAGCCAGTTGGGGGCAAGCTCCTATAATTCACCCCTCCACTTT.

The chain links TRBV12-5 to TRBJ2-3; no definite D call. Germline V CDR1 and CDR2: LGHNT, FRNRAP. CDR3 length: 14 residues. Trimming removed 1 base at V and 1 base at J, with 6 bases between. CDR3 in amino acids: CASGLARGTDTQYF. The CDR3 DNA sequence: TGTGCTAGTGGTTTGGCTCGGGGCACAGATACGCAGTATTTT.

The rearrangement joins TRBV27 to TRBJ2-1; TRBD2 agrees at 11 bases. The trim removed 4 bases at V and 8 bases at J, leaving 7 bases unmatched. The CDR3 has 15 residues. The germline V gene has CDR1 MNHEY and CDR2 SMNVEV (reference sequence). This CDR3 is CASSSLAGASDEQFF. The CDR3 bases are TGTGCCAGCAGTTCACTAGCGGGAGCTTCGGATGAGCAGTTCTTC.

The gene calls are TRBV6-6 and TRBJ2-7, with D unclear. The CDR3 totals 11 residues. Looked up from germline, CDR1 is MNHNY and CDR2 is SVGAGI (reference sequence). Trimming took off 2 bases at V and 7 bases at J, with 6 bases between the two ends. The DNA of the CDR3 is TGTGCCAGCAGTTACGAGCGTGAGCAGTACTTC. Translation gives CASSYEREQYF.

CDR3 loop: CASSSLIGHAGRADTQYF. CDR3 nucleotides: TGTGCCAGCAGTTCTCTAATTGGACATGCCGGCCGCGCAGATACGCAGTATTTT. The chain employs TRBV11-3 and TRBJ2-3; perhaps TRBD1 as D (5 bases). Per germline, CDR1 SGHNT and CDR2 YENEEA. CDR3 length: 18 residues. The V end lost 6 bases, the J end lost 4 bases, and 26 bases lay between the germline ends.

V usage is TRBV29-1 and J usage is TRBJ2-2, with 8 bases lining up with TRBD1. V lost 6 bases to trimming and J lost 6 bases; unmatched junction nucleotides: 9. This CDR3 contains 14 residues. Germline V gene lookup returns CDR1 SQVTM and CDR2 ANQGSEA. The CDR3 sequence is CSVAGQAPAGELFF. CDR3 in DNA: TGCAGCGTCGCGGGACAGGCCCCCGCCGGGGAGCTGTTTTTT.

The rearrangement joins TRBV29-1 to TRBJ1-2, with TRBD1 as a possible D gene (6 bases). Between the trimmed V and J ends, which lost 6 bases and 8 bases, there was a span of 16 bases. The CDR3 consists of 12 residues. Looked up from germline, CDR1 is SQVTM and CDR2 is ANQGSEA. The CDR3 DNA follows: TGCAGCGTAGCAAACTCAGGGGACGGCTACACCTTC. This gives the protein CSVANSGDGYTF.

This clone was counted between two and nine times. CDR3 DNA: TGCGCCAGCAGCCAAGTGGACTTGGTAGCGAATCAGCCCCAGCATTTT. Its protein is CASSQVDLVANQPQHF. V and J are TRBV4-3 and TRBJ1-5, with no clear D. V lost 1 base and J 4 bases, leaving 14 bases between the germline ends. Germline CDR1 LGHNA, CDR2 YSLEER. The CDR3 contains 16 residues.

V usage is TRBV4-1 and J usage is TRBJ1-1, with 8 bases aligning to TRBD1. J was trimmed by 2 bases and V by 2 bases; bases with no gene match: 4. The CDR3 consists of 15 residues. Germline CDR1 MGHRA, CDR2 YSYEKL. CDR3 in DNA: TGCGCCAGCAGCCAACCAGGACAGGGAAACACTGAAGCTTTCTTT. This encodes CASSQPGQGNTEAFF.

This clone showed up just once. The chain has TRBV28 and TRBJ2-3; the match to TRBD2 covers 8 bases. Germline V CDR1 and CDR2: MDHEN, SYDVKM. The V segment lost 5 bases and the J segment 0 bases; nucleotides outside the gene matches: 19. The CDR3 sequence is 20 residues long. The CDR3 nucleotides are TGTGCCAGCAGTCATGGACAGTTTACTTTTAGCGGGACTAGCACAGATACGCAGTATTTT. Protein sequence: CASSHGQFTFSGTSTDTQYF. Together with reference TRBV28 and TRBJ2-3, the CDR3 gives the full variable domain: DVKVTQSSRYLVKRTGEKVFLECVQDMDHENMFWYRQDPGLGLRLIYFSYDVKMKEKGDIPEGYSVSREKKERFSLILESASTNQTSMYLCASSHGQFTFSGTSTDTQYFGPGTRLTVL.

The chain's CDR3 is CASSHPPGQGGDTEAFF. In nucleotides, the CDR3 is TGCGCCAGCAGCCATCCCCCGGGACAGGGAGGCGACACTGAAGCTTTCTTT. This sequence joins TRBV4-1 and TRBJ1-1, with 9 bases fitting TRBD1. The germline gives CDR1 MGHRA, CDR2 YSYEKL. The CDR3 loop spans 17 amino acids. The V gene end was trimmed by 3 bases and the J gene end by 3 bases; junction bases not matched to a gene: 11.

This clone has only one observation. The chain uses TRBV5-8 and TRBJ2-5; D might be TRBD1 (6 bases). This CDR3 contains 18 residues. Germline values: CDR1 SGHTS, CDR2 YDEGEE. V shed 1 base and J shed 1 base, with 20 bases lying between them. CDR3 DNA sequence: TGTGCCAGCAGCTTGAGGGTGATGTTCCCAGGGGCCCAAGAGACCCAGTACTTC. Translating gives CASSLRVMFPGAQETQYF.

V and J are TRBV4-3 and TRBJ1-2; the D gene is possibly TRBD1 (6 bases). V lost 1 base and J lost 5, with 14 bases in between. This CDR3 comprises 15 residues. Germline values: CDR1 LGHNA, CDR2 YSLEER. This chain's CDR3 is CASSQVPRGGYGYTF. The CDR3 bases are TGCGCCAGCAGCCAAGTCCCCAGGGGTGGATATGGCTACACCTTC.

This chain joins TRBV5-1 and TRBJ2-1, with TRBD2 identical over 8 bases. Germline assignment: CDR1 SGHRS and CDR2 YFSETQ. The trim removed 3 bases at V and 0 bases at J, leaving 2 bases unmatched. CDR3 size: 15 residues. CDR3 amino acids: CASSSTSDSYNEQFF. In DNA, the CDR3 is TGCGCCAGCAGCTCGACTAGCGACTCCTACAATGAGCAGTTCTTC.

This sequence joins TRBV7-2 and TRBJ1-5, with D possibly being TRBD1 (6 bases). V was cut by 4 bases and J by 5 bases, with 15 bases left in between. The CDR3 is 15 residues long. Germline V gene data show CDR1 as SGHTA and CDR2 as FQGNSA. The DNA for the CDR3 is TGTGCCAGCAGCTCCGCGAGGGGGTCCCATCAGCCCCAGCATTTT. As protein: CASSSARGSHQPQHF.

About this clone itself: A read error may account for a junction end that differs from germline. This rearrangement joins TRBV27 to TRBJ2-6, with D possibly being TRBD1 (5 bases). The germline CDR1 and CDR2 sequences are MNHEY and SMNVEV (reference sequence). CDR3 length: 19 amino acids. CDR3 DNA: TGTGCCAGCAGTTTATCGATGGGGATAGGGTCCTCTGGGGCCAACGTCCTGGCTTTC. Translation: CASSLSMGIGSSGANVLAF.

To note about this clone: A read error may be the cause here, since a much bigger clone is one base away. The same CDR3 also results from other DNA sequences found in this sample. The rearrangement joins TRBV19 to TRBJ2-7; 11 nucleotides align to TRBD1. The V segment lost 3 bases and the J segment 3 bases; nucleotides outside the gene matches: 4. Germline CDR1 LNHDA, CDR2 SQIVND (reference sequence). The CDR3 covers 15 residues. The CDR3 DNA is TGTGCCAGTAGTATGCCGGGACAGGGGGTCTACGAGCAGTACTTC. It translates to CASSMPGQGVYEQYF.

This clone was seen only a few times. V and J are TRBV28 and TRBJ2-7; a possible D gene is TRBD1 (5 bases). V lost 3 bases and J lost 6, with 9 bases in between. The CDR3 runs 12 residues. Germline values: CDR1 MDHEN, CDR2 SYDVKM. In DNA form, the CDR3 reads TGTGCCAGCAGTTTCAGGGTTGGCGAGCAGTACTTC. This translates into CASSFRVGEQYF.

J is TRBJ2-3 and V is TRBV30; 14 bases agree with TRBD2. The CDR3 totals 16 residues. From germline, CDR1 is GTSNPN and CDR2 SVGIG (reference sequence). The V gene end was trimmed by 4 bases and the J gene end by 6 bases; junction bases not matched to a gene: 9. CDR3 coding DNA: TGTGCCTGGACCCCGGGACTAGCGGGGGTAGGGGATACGCAGTATTTT. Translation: CAWTPGLAGVGDTQYF.

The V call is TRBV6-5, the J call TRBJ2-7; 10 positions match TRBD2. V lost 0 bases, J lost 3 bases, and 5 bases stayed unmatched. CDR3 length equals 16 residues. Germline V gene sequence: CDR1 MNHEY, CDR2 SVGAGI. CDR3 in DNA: TGTGCCAGCAGTTACTCGAGGCTAGCGGGGGTCTACGAGCAGTACTTC. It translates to CASSYSRLAGVYEQYF.

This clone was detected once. The CDR3 DNA reads as TGTGCCAGCACTGATTACACAGGACCCTACGAGCAGTACTTC. It encodes CASTDYTGPYEQYF. The chain employs TRBV6-1 and TRBJ2-7; D perhaps matches TRBD1 (5 bases). The germline gives CDR1 MNHNS, CDR2 SASEGT. The CDR3 is made up of 14 amino acids. V lost 7 bases, J lost 2 bases, and 15 bases lay in between.